This T cell receptor beta chain stems from a study of T-cell memory formation after mild COVID-19. Study summary: Largely, the TCR clusters proved donor specific.

Researchers used 5'RACE with constant-segment primers to make TCR alpha and TCR beta cDNA libraries that carry sample barcodes and UMIs. TCRdb processed the 5' RACE reads anew with MiXCR; each CDR3 protein has one entry. The table shows some 150,000 distinct CDR3 sequences, with about 6% occurring only once. The study's findings and limits: CM and EM subsets held most contracting CD4+ clones; EMRA held CD8+ ones. Clones contracting over day 15 to 85 were CD4/CD8 balanced, with later expanders leaning CD4+.

This clonotype was detected ten times or more. As yet, its antigen is unknown. This CDR3 has 14 residues. V was clipped by 5 bases and J by 2 bases; unmatched bases: 0. The source material was PBMCs or a T cell subset sorted from them (not recorded which). This receptor was taken from an adult woman who had mild COVID-19 (a few samples of this study predate the infection). Cell type and time point are not known. This chain connects TRBV12-3 or TRBV12-4 to TRBJ2-6; 7 bases match TRBD1. The CDR3 region is CASSQGAGANVLTF. CDR3 nucleotides: TGTGCCAGCAGTCAGGGGGCTGGGGCCAACGTCCTGACTTTC.